This entry lists 22 T cell receptor beta chains sequenced from one sample in a study of T cells in Graves' hyperthyroidism and ophthalmopathy. The investigators amplified TCR beta CDR3 regions from RNA transcripts. Initially, a first-round RT-PCR of the TCR CDR3 employed the HTBI primer set. MiXCR was run by TCRdb on the multiplex PCR reads, yielding one entry per CDR3 protein. Found here are about 840,000 distinct CDR3 sequences, 38% of them singletons; the top ten hold 7.5% to 9.5%. Sequenced input: blood. The receptor set was obtained from a young man with Graves' hyperthyroidism.

This clonotype has a count of ten or more. The chain carries TRBV7-9 and TRBJ2-5, with D perhaps matching TRBD2 (5 bases). This CDR3 contains 13 residues. Germline CDR1 SEHNR, CDR2 FQNEAQ (reference sequence). V was cut by 2 bases and J by 9 bases, with 13 bases left in between. The CDR3 spells CASSLISQEAQYF. The CDR3 nucleotides read TGTGCCAGCAGCTTAATCTCGCAGGAGGCCCAGTACTTC.

This clonotype has just one count. Mismatch with germline at one junction end may stem from a read error. This chain links TRBV13 with TRBJ2-6; TRBD1 agrees at 11 bases. Germline CDR1 reads PRHDT; CDR2 reads FYEKMQ (reference sequence). CDR3 length: 15 residues. The chain's CDR3 is CASSSDGTGGNVLTF. The CDR3 nucleotides are TGTGCCAGCAGCTCCGACGGGACAGGGGGCAACGTCCTGACTTTC.

This clonotype was detected many times. This chain links TRBV9 with TRBJ2-6; weak D call: TRBD1 (5 bases). V gave up 2 bases and J gave up 2 bases, with 8 bases separating them. The CDR3 loop spans 15 amino acids. Germline assignment: CDR1 SGDLS and CDR2 YYNGEE. The CDR3 coding sequence is TGTGCCAGCAGCGTCATAGGGGCTGGGGCCAACGTCCTGACTTTC. Translating it yields CASSVIGAGANVLTF.

This clonotype was picked up one time. This chain connects TRBV12-3 or TRBV12-4 to TRBJ2-5; 8 bases line up with TRBD2. CDR3 length: 15 residues. The ends lost 8 bases at V and 5 bases at J; junction bases unmatched: 13. The CDR3 sequence: CASGRGRGVDETQYF. DNA of the CDR3: TGTGCCAGCGGACGAGGGCGGGGGGTGGACGAGACCCAGTACTTC.

This clonotype was recorded only once. The chain uses TRBV20-1 and TRBJ2-7, with TRBD1 matching over 9 bases. The V and J ends lost 6 bases and 5 bases, in that order; junction bases with no gene match: 8. Germline V gene lookup returns CDR1 DFQATT and CDR2 SNEGSKA (reference sequence). The CDR3 runs to 13 residues. DNA for the CDR3: TGCAGTGCCCCGGGACAGGGCTTCCACGAGCAGTACTTC. It encodes CSAPGQGFHEQYF.

Comment on this clonotype: At one end, the junction sequence differs from germline, possibly due to a read error. The rearrangement uses TRBV11-2 and TRBJ2-7, with D perhaps TRBD1 (6 bases). Germline V lookup: CDR1 SGHAT, CDR2 FQNNGV. This CDR3 has 14 amino acids. CDR3 DNA sequence: TGCGCCAGCAGCCAACGGGACAAAGACTACGAGCAGTACTTC. Its translation: CASSQRDKDYEQYF.

This chain links TRBV5-1 with TRBJ2-7; maybe TRBD2 (5 bases). The germline CDR1 and CDR2 sequences are SGHRS and YFSETQ. Between the trimmed V and J ends, which lost 0 bases and 6 bases, there was a span of 13 bases. This CDR3 spans 14 amino acids. The CDR3 DNA reads TGCGCCAGCAGCTTGGGAACACAACGGGGCGAGCAGTACTTC. Translated, it gives CASSLGTQRGEQYF.

The V and J genes are TRBV20-1 and TRBJ1-4; no clear D gene. Germline V lookup: CDR1 DFQATT, CDR2 SNEGSKA (reference sequence). Trimming shortened V by 0 bases and J by 8 bases, and 13 bases separated the two germline ends. The CDR3 is made up of 14 amino acids. The CDR3, as DNA: TGCAGTGCTAGAGATCTTGAGGGTGGGGAAAAACTGTTTTTT. It codes for CSARDLEGGEKLFF.

This clonotype has a handful of counts. V gene TRBV7-9 combines with J gene TRBJ2-5; perhaps TRBD1 as D (5 bases). The CDR3 contains 15 residues. Trimming removed 1 base from V and 5 bases from J, with 14 bases in between. Germline CDR1 is SEHNR and CDR2 is FQNEAQ (reference sequence). CDR3 coding DNA: TGTGCCAGCAGCTTAGATGACAGCCGTGCGGAGACCCAGTACTTC. Amino acids: CASSLDDSRAETQYF.

The rearrangement uses TRBV20-1 and TRBJ2-7, with 7 nucleotides matching TRBD1. Trimming took 8 bases from V and 0 from J; bases not matched to a gene: 4. The V gene's germline CDR1 is DFQATT and CDR2 SNEGSKA (reference sequence). The CDR3 consists of 12 residues. The CDR3 here is CSTRDSSYEQYF. The CDR3 bases are TGCAGTACCCGGGACAGCTCCTACGAGCAGTACTTC.

The rearrangement joins TRBV6-5 to TRBJ1-1, with D possibly TRBD1 on 6 matching bases. The ends were cut back, 3 bases at V and 5 bases at J, with 16 bases in the middle. Germline CDR1 and CDR2: MNHEY and SVGAGI. The CDR3 sequence is 15 residues long. The CDR3, as DNA: TGTGCCAGCAGTTATTCGGACAGAATGGGAACTGAAGCTTTCTTT. Its translation: CASSYSDRMGTEAFF.

On this clonotype itself: This may be a read error, as it is one base from a much larger clone. The rearrangement links TRBV5-1 to TRBJ1-5, with D perhaps matching TRBD1 (5 bases). V was pared by 0 bases and J by 0 bases, with 10 bases between. The CDR3 is made up of 16 amino acids. CDR1 is SGHRS, CDR2 YFSETQ, per germline. This chain's CDR3 is CASSLETGCSNQPQHF. In nucleotides, the CDR3 is TGCGCCAGCAGCTTGGAAACAGGCTGTAGCAATCAGCCCCAGCATTTT.

Points on this clonotype: This may come from a read error, since a much larger clone is one base off. The J gene is TRBJ1-2, the V gene TRBV6-1; D is unclear. CDR1 and CDR2 (germline): MNHNS, SASEGT. The CDR3 spans 12 residues. V dropped 10 bases and J dropped 5 bases, with 14 bases sitting between them. This CDR3 is CATLYRQYGYTF. CDR3 DNA: TGTGCCACCTTGTACCGGCAGTATGGCTACACCTTC.

The chain joins TRBV2 to TRBJ1-1; the D gene is possibly TRBD1 (5 bases). Trimming took off 8 bases at V and 6 bases at J, with 10 bases between the two ends. Germline lookup yields CDR1 SNHLY and CDR2 FYNNEI. This CDR3 has 11 amino acids. The CDR3 reads CASCRGAEAFF. Written as DNA, the CDR3 is TGTGCCAGCTGCCGGGGGGCTGAAGCTTTCTTT.

This clonotype has only a few counts. This chain connects TRBV19 to TRBJ1-1; D perhaps matches TRBD1 (5 bases). The CDR3 contains 14 residues. Germline CDR1 LNHDA, CDR2 SQIVND (reference sequence). V dropped 3 bases and J dropped 1 base, with 9 bases sitting between them. Here the CDR3 DNA reads TGTGCCAGTAGTATCAGGGTCTGGAACACTGAAGCTTTCTTT. Its translation is CASSIRVWNTEAFF.

The chain carries TRBV7-8 and TRBJ2-7, with D possibly being TRBD2 (6 bases). The V end was cut by 6 bases, the J end by 5 bases, with 14 bases between. The CDR3 contains 13 residues. Germline V gene sequence: CDR1 SGHVS, CDR2 FQNEAQ. The CDR3 loop is CASSLRDFNEQYF. CDR3 nucleotides: TGTGCCAGCAGTCTCCGGGACTTTAACGAGCAGTACTTC.

The V and J genes are TRBV6-6 and TRBJ1-1; maybe TRBD1 (5 bases). The CDR3 length is 14 residues. Trimming cost V 11 bases and J 6 bases, with 22 bases left between them. Germline values: CDR1 MNHNY, CDR2 SVGAGI (reference sequence). CDR3 nucleotide sequence: TGTGCCTGCCGTCCCCCCAGGGCCGACTCTGAAGCTTTCTTT. Translation: CACRPPRADSEAFF.

J is TRBJ1-2 and V is TRBV24-1; D is unresolved. This CDR3 is built from 14 residues. Germline V lookup: CDR1 KGHDR, CDR2 SFDVKD. The V and J ends lost 3 bases and 2 bases respectively, with 9 bases between them. DNA for the CDR3: TGTGCCACCAGTGATGTTCATACGAACTATGGCTACACCTTC. Translated, it gives CATSDVHTNYGYTF.

The genes are TRBV29-1 and TRBJ2-7; 10 nucleotides line up with TRBD1. There are 14 residues in the CDR3. Germline assignment: CDR1 SQVTM and CDR2 ANQGSEA. V lost 8 bases to trimming and J lost 2 bases; unmatched junction nucleotides: 9. This chain's CDR3 is CSSHGQGVTYEQYF. The DNA of the CDR3 is TGCAGCAGCCATGGACAGGGGGTTACCTACGAGCAGTACTTC.

This clonotype was seen only a few times. This chain connects TRBV13 to TRBJ1-2; TRBD1 might be the D (6 bases). The V and J ends lost 5 bases and 4 bases respectively, with 11 bases between them. This CDR3 comprises 13 residues. Germline V lookup: CDR1 PRHDT, CDR2 FYEKMQ (reference sequence). The chain's CDR3 is CASSRQDVYGYTF. CDR3 DNA sequence: TGTGCCAGCAGCCGACAGGATGTCTATGGCTACACCTTC.

As concerns this clonotype: A much larger clone differs from this one at a single base, so this may be a read error. The chain has TRBV2 and TRBJ2-5; D is perhaps TRBD1 (5 bases). Germline V gives CDR1 SNHLY, CDR2 FYNNEI. CDR3 length equals 12 residues. Trimming shortened V by 2 bases and J by 7 bases, and 8 bases separated the two germline ends. In DNA, the CDR3 is TGTGCCAGCAGTGAAATTGGGGCGACCCAGTACTTC. Amino acid sequence: CASSEIGATQYF.

This clonotype has ten or more counts. J is TRBJ2-7 and V is TRBV10-3, with unresolved D. The CDR3 consists of 14 residues. V gave up 2 bases and J gave up 0 bases, with 8 bases separating them. The germline CDR1 and CDR2 sequences are ENHRY and SYGVKD. For the CDR3, the DNA is TGTGCCATCAGTGAGGCACGGAGCTCCTACGAGCAGTACTTC. Amino acids: CAISEARSSYEQYF.